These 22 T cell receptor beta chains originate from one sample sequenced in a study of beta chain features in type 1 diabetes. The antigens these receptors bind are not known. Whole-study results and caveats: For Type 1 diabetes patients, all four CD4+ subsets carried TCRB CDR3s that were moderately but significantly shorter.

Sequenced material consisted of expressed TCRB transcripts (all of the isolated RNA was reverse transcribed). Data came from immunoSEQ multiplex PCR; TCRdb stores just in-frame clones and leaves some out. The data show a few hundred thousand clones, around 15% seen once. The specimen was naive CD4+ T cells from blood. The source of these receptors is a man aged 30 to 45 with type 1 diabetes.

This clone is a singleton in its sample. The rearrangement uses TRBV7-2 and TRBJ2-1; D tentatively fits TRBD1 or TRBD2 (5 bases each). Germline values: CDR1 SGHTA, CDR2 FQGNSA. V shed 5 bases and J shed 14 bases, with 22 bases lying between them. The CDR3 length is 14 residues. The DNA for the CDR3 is TGTGCCAGCAGCCAGACAGTGGCGAGGGAAATGGAGTTCTTC. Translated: CASSQTVAREMEFF.

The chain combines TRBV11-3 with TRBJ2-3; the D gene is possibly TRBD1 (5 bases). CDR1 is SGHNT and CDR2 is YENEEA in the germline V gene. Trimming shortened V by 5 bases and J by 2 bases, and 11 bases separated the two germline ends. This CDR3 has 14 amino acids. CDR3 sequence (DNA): TGTGCCAGCAGCCCACGACAGACCACAGATACGCAGTATTTT. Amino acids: CASSPRQTTDTQYF. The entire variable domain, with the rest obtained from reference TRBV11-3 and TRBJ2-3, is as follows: EAGVVQSPRYKIIEKKQPVAFWCNPISGHNTLYWYLQNLGQGPELLIRYENEEAVDDSQLPKDRFSAERLKGVDSTLKIQPAELGDSAVYLCASSPRQTTDTQYFGPGTRLTVL.

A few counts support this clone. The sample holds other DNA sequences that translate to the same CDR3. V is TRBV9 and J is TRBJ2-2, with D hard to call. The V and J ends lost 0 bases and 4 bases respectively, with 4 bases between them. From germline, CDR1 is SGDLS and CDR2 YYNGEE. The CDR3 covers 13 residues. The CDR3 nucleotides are TGTGCCAGCAGCGTAGCGGGCACCGGGGAGCTGTTTTTT. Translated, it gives CASSVAGTGELFF.

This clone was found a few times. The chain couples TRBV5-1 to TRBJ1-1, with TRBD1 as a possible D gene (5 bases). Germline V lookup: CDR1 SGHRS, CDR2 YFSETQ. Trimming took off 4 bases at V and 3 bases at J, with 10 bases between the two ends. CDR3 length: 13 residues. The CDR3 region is CASSPDRDTEAFF. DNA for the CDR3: TGCGCCAGCAGCCCTGACAGAGACACTGAAGCTTTCTTT.

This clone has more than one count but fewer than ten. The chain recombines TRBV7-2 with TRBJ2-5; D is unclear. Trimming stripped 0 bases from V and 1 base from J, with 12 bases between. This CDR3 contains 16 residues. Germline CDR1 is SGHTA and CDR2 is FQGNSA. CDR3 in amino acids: CASSLALTRPQETQYF. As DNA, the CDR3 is TGTGCCAGCAGCTTAGCGCTTACCAGGCCCCAAGAGACCCAGTACTTC.

The CDR3 region is CASAPGLNSGNTIYF. CDR3 nucleotides: TGTGCCAGCGCCCCTGGGTTAAACTCTGGAAACACCATATATTTT. This chain joins TRBV7-2 and TRBJ1-3, with D hard to call. Trimming shortened V by 8 bases and J by 0 bases, and 14 bases separated the two germline ends. CDR1 and CDR2 from the germline V gene are SGHTA and FQGNSA. The CDR3 runs to 15 residues.

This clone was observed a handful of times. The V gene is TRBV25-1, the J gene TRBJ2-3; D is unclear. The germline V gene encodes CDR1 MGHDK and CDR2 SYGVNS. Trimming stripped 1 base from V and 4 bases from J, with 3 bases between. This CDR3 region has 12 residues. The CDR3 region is CASSESADTQYF. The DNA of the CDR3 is TGTGCCAGCAGTGAATCAGCAGATACGCAGTATTTT.

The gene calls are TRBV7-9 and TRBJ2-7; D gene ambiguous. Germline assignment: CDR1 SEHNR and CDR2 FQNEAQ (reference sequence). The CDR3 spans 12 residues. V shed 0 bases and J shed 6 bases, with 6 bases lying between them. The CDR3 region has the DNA TGTGCCAGCAGCTTAGCGGGATCCGAGCAGTACTTC. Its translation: CASSLAGSEQYF.

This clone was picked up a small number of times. Written as DNA, the CDR3 is TGTGCCAGCAGCGTAGGGCAGGGAGGCTACGAGCAGTACTTC. Amino acid sequence: CASSVGQGGYEQYF. The chain links TRBV9 to TRBJ2-7; TRBD2 might be the D (6 bases). V lost 0 bases and J 3 bases, leaving 10 bases between the germline ends. This CDR3 is built from 14 residues. Germline assignment: CDR1 SGDLS and CDR2 YYNGEE.

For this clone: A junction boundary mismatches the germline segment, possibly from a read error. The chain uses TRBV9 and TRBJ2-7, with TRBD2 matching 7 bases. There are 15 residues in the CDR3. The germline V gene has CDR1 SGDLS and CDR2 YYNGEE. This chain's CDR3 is CARSRMGGSSYEQYF. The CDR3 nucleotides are TGTGCCCGCAGCCGAATGGGCGGGAGCTCCTACGAGCAGTACTTC. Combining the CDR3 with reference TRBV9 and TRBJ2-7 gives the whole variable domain DSGVTQTPKHLITATGQRVTLRCSPRSGDLSVYWYQQSLDQGLQFLIQYYNGEERAKGNILERFSAQQFPDLHSELNLSSLELGDSALYFCARSRMGGSSYEQYFGPGTRLTVT.

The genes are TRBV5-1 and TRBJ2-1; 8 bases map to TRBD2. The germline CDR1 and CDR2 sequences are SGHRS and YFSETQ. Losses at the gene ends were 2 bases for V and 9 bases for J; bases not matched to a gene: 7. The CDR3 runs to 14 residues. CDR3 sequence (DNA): TGCGCCAGCAGCTTAGAAGCGGGAGCCGGTGAGCAGTTCTTC. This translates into CASSLEAGAGEQFF. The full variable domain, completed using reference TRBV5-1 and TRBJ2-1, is KAGVTQTPRYLIKTRGQQVTLSCSPISGHRSVSWYQQTPGQGLQFLFEYFSETQRNKGNFPGRFSGRQFSNSRSEMNVSTLELGDSALYLCASSLEAGAGEQFFGPGTRLTVL.

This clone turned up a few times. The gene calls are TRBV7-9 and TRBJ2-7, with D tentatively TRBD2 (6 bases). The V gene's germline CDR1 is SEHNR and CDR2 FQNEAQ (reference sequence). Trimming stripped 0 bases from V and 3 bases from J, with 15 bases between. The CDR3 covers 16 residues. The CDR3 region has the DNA TGTGCCAGCAGCTTAGCGCGGGCAGGGAGGAACTACGAGCAGTACTTC. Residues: CASSLARAGRNYEQYF.

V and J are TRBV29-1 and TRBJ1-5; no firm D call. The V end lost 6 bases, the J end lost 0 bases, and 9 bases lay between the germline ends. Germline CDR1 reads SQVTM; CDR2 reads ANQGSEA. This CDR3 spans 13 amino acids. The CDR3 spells CSVARDSNQPQHF. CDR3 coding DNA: TGCAGCGTGGCGAGGGATAGCAATCAGCCCCAGCATTTT.

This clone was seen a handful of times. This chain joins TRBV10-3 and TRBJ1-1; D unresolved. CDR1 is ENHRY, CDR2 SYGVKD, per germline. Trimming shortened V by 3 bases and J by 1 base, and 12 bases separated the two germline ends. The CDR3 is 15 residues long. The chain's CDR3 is CAISDPGRPNTEAFF. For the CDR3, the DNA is TGTGCCATCAGTGACCCGGGTAGACCGAACACTGAAGCTTTCTTT.

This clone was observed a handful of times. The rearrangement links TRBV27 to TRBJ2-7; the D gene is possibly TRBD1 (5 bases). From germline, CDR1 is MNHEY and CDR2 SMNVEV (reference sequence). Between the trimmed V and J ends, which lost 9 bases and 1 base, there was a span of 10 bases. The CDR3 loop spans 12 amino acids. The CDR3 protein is CASTDRSYEQYF. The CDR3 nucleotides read TGTGCCAGTACTGACAGATCCTACGAGCAGTACTTC.

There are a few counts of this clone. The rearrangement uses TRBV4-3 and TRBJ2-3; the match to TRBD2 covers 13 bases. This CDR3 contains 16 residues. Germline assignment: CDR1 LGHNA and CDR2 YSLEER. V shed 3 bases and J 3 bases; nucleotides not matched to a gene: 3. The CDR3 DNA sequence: TGCGCCAGCAGCCAGGCGACTAGCGGGAGGACAGATACGCAGTATTTT. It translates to CASSQATSGRTDTQYF.

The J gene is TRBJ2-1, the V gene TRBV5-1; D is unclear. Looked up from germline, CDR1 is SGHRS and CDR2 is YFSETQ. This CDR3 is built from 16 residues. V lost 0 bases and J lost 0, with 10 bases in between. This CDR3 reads CASSLAILSSYNEQFF. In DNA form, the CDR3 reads TGCGCCAGCAGCTTGGCTATTCTGAGCTCCTACAATGAGCAGTTCTTC. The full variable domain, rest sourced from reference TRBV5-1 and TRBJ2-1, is KAGVTQTPRYLIKTRGQQVTLSCSPISGHRSVSWYQQTPGQGLQFLFEYFSETQRNKGNFPGRFSGRQFSNSRSEMNVSTLELGDSALYLCASSLAILSSYNEQFFGPGTRLTVL.

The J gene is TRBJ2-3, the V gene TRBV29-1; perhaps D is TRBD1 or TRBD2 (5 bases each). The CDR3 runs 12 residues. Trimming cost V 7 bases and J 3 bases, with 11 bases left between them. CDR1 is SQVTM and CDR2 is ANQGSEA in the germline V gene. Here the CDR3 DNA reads TGCAGCGGGGACCCTGGGACAGATACGCAGTATTTT. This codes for CSGDPGTDTQYF.

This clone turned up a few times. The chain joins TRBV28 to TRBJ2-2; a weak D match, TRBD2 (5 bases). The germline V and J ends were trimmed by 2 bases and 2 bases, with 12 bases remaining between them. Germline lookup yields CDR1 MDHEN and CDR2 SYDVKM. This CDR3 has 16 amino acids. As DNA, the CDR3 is TGTGCCAGCAGTTTAGTTGGGAGATTTAACACCGGGGAGCTGTTTTTT. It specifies CASSLVGRFNTGELFF.

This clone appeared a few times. The CDR3 sequence is CASSSSIQETQYF. The CDR3 nucleotides are TGTGCCAGCAGTTCATCAATCCAAGAGACCCAGTACTTC. This chain joins TRBV28 and TRBJ2-5, with no clear D. V dropped 4 bases and J dropped 1 base, with 7 bases sitting between them. CDR3 length equals 13 residues. In germline, CDR1 is MDHEN, CDR2 SYDVKM.

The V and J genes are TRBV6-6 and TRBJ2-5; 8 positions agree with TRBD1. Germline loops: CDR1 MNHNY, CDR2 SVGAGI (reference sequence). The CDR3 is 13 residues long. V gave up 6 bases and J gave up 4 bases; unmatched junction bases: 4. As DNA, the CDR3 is TGTGCCAGCAGCTCTACAGGGGGAGAGACCCAGTACTTC. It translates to CASSSTGGETQYF.

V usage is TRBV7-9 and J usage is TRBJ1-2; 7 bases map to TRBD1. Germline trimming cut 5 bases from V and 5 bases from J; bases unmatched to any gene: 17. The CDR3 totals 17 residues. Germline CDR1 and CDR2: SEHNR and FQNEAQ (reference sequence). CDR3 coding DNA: TGTGCCAGCAGCCCAGGAGGGACAGAGGCTTTCAGATATGGCTACACCTTC. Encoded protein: CASSPGGTEAFRYGYTF.